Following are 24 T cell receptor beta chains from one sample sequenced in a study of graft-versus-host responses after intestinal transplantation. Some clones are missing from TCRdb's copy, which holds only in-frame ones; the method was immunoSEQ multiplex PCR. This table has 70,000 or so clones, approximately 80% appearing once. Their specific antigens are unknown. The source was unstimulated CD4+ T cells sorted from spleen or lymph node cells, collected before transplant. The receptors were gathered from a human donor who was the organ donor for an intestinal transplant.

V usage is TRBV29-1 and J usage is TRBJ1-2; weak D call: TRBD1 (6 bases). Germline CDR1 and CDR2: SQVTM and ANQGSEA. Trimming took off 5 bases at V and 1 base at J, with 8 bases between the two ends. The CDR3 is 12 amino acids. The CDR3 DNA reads TGCAGCGTTTGGACAGTTAACTATGGCTACACCTTC. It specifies CSVWTVNYGYTF.

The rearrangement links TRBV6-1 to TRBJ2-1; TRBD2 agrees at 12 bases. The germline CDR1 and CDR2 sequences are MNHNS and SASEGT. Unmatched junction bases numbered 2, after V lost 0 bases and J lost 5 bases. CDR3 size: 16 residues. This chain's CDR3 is CASSEALAGGHNEQFF. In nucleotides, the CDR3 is TGTGCCAGCAGTGAAGCCCTAGCGGGGGGGCACAATGAGCAGTTCTTC.

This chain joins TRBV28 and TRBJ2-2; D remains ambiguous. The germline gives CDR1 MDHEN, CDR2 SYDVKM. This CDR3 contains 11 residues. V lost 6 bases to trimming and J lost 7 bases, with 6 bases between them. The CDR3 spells CASSPGGELFF. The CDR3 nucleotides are TGTGCCAGCAGCCCCGGCGGGGAGCTGTTTTTT.

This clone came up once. In DNA form, the CDR3 reads TGTGCCAGCACCAGTGAGGGGCGGGGGACCCAGTACTTC. This translates into CASTSEGRGTQYF. This sequence joins TRBV6-1 and TRBJ2-5; D might be TRBD2 (6 bases). CDR3 length equals 13 residues. Deletions cut 7 bases from V and 7 bases from J, with 16 bases between. The V gene's germline CDR1 is MNHNS and CDR2 SASEGT.

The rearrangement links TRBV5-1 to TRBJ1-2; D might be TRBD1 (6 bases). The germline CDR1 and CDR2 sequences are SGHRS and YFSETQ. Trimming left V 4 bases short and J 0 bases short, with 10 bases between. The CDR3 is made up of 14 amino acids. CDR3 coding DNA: TGCGCCAGCAGCATGCGGACAGCTAACTATGGCTACACCTTC. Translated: CASSMRTANYGYTF. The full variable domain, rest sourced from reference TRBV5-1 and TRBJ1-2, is KAGVTQTPRYLIKTRGQQVTLSCSPISGHRSVSWYQQTPGQGLQFLFEYFSETQRNKGNFPGRFSGRQFSNSRSEMNVSTLELGDSALYLCASSMRTANYGYTFGSGTRLTVV.

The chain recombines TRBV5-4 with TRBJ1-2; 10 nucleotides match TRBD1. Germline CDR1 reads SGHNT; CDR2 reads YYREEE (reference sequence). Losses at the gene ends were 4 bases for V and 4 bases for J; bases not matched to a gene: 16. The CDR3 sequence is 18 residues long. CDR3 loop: CASSVAGTGAYSPYGYTF. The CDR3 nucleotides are TGTGCCAGCAGCGTCGCCGGGACAGGGGCCTACTCCCCCTATGGCTACACCTTC. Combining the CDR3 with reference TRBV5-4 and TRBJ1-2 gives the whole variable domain ETGVTQSPTHLIKTRGQQVTLRCSSQSGHNTVSWYQQALGQGPQFIFQYYREEENGRGNFPPRFSGLQFPNYSSELNVNALELDDSALYLCASSVAGTGAYSPYGYTFGSGTRLTVV.

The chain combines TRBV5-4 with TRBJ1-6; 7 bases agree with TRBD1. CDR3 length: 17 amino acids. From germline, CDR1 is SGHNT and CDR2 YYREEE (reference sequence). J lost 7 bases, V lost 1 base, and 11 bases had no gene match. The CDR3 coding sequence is TGTGCCAGCAGCTTGTCTCGCAGGGGGACCGTCAATTCACCCCTCCACTTT. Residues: CASSLSRRGTVNSPLHF.

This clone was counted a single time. The CDR3 nucleotides are TGTGCCAGCAGCCTACTAGCGGGGACGTCAGATACGCAGTATTTT. Translated, it gives CASSLLAGTSDTQYF. The chain carries TRBV7-3 and TRBJ2-3; 10 bases agree with TRBD2. The CDR3 is made up of 15 amino acids. From germline, CDR1 is SGHTA and CDR2 FQGTGA. V shed 5 bases and J 4 bases; nucleotides not matched to a gene: 6.

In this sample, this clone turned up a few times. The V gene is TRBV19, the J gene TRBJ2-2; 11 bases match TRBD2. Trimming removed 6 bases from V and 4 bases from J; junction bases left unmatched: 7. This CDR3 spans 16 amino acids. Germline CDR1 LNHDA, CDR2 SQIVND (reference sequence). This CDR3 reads CASRLAGGLITGELFF. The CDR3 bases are TGTGCCAGTAGATTAGCGGGGGGGCTAATCACCGGGGAGCTGTTTTTT.

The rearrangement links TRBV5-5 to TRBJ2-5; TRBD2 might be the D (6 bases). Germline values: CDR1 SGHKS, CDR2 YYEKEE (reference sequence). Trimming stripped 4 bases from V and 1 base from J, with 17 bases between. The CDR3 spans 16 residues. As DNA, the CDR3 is TGTGCCAGCAGCACACTAGCCCACTCCCTCCAAGAGACCCAGTACTTC. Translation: CASSTLAHSLQETQYF.

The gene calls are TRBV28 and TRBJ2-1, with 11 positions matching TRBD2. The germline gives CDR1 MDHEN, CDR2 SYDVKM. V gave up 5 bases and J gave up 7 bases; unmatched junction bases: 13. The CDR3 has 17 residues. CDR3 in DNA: TGTGCCAGCAGTCTGCCGGAGCTAGCGGGGGGAAGGAATGAGCAGTTCTTC. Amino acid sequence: CASSLPELAGGRNEQFF. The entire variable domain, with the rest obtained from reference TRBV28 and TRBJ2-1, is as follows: DVKVTQSSRYLVKRTGEKVFLECVQDMDHENMFWYRQDPGLGLRLIYFSYDVKMKEKGDIPEGYSVSREKKERFSLILESASTNQTSMYLCASSLPELAGGRNEQFFGPGTRLTVL.

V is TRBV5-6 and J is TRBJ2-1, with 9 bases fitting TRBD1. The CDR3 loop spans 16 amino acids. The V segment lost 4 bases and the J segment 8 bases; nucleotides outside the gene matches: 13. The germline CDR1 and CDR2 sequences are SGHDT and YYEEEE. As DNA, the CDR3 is TGTGCCAGCAGCCCCCGGGACAGGGCCCTTTACGATGAGCAGTTCTTC. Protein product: CASSPRDRALYDEQFF.

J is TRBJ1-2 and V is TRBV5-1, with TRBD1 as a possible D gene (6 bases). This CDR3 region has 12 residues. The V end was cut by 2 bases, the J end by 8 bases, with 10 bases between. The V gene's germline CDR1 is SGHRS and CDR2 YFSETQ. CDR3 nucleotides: TGCGCCAGCAGCTTAAGGGGGTCCGGCTACACCTTC. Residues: CASSLRGSGYTF.

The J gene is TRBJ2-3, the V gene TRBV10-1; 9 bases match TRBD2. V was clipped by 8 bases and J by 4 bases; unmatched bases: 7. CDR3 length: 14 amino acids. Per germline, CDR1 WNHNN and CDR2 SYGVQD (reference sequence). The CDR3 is CASSKSSGADTQYF. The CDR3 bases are TGCGCCAGCTCGAAGTCTAGCGGGGCAGATACGCAGTATTTT.

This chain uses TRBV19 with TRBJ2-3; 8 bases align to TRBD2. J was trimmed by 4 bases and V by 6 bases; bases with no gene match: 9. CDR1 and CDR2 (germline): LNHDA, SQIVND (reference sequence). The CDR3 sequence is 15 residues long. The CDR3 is CASRLQAGVADTQYF. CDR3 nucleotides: TGTGCCAGTAGGCTGCAAGCGGGGGTGGCAGATACGCAGTATTTT.

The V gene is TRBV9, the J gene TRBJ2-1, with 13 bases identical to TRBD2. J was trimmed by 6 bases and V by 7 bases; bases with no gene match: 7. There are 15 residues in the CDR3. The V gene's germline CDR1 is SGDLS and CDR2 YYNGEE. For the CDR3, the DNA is TGTGCCAGCCGAAGGGGACTAGCGGGGTTCAATGAGCAGTTCTTC. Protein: CASRRGLAGFNEQFF. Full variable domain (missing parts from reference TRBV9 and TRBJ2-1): DSGVTQTPKHLITATGQRVTLRCSPRSGDLSVYWYQQSLDQGLQFLIQYYNGEERAKGNILERFSAQQFPDLHSELNLSSLELGDSALYFCASRRGLAGFNEQFFGPGTRLTVL.

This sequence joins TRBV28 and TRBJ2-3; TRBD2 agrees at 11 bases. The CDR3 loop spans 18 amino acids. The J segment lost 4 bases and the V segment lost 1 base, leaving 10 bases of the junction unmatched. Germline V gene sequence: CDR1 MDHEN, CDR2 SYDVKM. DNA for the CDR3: TGTGCCAGCAGTTTATATCCTAGCGGGGGGCACCTATCAGATACGCAGTATTTT. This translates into CASSLYPSGGHLSDTQYF.

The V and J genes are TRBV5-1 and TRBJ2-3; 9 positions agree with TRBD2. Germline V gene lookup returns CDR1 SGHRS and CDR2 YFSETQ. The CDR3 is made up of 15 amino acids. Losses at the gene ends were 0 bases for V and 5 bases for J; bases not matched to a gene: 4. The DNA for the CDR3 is TGCGCCAGCAGCTTGGAACAGCGGGGGGAAGATACGCAGTATTTT. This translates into CASSLEQRGEDTQYF.

CDR3 sequence: CATKGGWYNEQFF. Here the CDR3 DNA reads TGTGCCACCAAGGGAGGATGGTACAATGAGCAGTTCTTC. The rearrangement joins TRBV15 to TRBJ2-1; D possibly corresponds to TRBD2 (6 bases). The CDR3 totals 13 residues. V shed 7 bases and J shed 4 bases, with 11 bases lying between them. Germline V gene data show CDR1 as LNHNV and CDR2 as YYDKDF (reference sequence).

CDR3: CASSTWTGQNTGELFF. Written as DNA, the CDR3 is TGTGCCAGCAGCACCTGGACAGGCCAGAACACCGGGGAGCTGTTTTTT. The chain recombines TRBV11-3 with TRBJ2-2; 7 nucleotides align to TRBD1. Germline V gene data show CDR1 as SGHNT and CDR2 as YENEEA. V shed 5 bases and J 1 base; nucleotides not matched to a gene: 7. CDR3 length: 16 residues.

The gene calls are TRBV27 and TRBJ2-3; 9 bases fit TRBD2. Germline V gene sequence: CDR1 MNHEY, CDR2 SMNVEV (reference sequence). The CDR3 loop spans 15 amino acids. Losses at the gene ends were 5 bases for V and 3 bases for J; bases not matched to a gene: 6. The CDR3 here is CASSRLSGGTDTQYF. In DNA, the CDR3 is TGTGCCAGCAGTCGTCTTAGCGGGGGAACAGATACGCAGTATTTT.

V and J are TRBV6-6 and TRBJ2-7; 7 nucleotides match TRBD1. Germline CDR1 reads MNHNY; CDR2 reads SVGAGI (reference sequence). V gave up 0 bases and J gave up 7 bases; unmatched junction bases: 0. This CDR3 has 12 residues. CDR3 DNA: TGTGCCAGCAGTTACTCGACAGGGGAGCAGTACGTC. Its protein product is CASSYSTGEQYV.

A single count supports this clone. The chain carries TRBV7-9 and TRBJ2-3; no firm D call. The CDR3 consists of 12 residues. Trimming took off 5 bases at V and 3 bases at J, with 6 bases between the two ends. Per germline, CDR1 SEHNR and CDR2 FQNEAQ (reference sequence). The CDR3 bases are TGTGCCAGCAGCCGTGTAACAGATACGCAGTATTTT. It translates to CASSRVTDTQYF.

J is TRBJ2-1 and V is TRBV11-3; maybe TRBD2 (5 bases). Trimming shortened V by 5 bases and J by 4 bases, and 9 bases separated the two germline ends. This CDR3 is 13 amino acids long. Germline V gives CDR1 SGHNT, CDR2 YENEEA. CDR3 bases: TGTGCCAGCAGCCAGCCGGGGTACAATGAGCAGTTCTTC. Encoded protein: CASSQPGYNEQFF.